This T cell receptor (beta chain) was sequenced during a study of human T cells and chemical hapten exposure. Study context: After 6 days, upper back 0.01% DPC patch tests were scored. Study-wide findings and caveats: Since the donors had alopecia, their immune response may not be the same as that of healthy people. The number of TCRs over 1 in 1000 frequency stayed unchanged after DPC.

This clonotype was observed a few times. What it binds is unknown. The CDR3 loop spans 17 amino acids. CDR1 is SGHNT and CDR2 is YYREEE in the germline V gene (reference sequence). V lost 1 base, J lost 4 bases, and 20 bases lay in between. The time point here: patch test 1, 2 weeks after DPC sensitization. As to treatment: therapeutic diphenylcyclopropenone sensitization with weekly scalp DPC. TCRdb fed the RACE reads into MiXCR, producing one record per CDR3 protein. The sample holds around 110,000 distinct CDR3 sequences, around an eighth seen once. This chain links TRBV5-4 with TRBJ1-2, with unresolved D. Sequenced here: whole blood, sampled in connection with sensitization to the hapten diphenylcyclopropenone (DPC). The sequence was collected from a woman in her forties or fifties with alopecia areata. Some clones in this sample may be carry-over from other donors' samples. The DNA of the CDR3 is TGTGCCAGCAGCTTGCTCGTAGGCCCGGAGGCCCTCTATGGCTACACCTTC. It yields the protein CASSLLVGPEALYGYTF.